Presented here are 11 T cell receptor beta chains from one specimen sequenced in a study of blood T cell repertoires in COVID-19 (TCRdb year 2020). Receptor libraries were prepared by the immunoSEQ multiplex PCR assay. In TCRdb, the immuneACCESS table is reduced to in-frame sequences with V and J assigned. These tables do not hold every clone; where another copy was compared, an unresolved V gene accounts for under half, and the others remain unexplained. For this sample the table gives a few hundred thousand clones, of which roughly nine tenths were detected only once. The ten largest account for roughly 3% of the sample. The specimen sequenced was PBMCs or T cells enriched from blood (not recorded which). These receptors were taken from a woman in her thirties who had recovered from COVID-19.

The rearrangement links TRBV2 to TRBJ1-4, with D perhaps matching TRBD1 (6 bases). Germline CDR1 is SNHLY and CDR2 is FYNNEI. The CDR3 loop spans 14 amino acids. Trimming cost V 6 bases and J 3 bases, with 11 bases left between them. Here the CDR3 reads CASRSQGSNEKLFF. The CDR3 bases are TGTGCCAGCAGATCACAGGGTTCTAATGAAAAACTGTTTTTT.

V gene TRBV6-5 combines with J gene TRBJ1-5, with TRBD1 as a possible D gene (5 bases). Germline CDR1 is MNHEY and CDR2 is SVGAGI. The ends were cut back, 3 bases at V and 4 bases at J, with 10 bases in the middle. CDR3 length: 14 amino acids. CDR3 residues: CASSYGGVNQPQHF. The CDR3 region has the DNA TGTGCCAGCAGTTATGGGGGGGTAAATCAGCCCCAGCATTTT.

The gene calls are TRBV28 and TRBJ1-5, with D perhaps TRBD1 (5 bases). This CDR3 has 14 amino acids. Trimming cost V 6 bases and J 6 bases, with 15 bases left between them. Per the germline V gene, CDR1 is MDHEN and CDR2 is SYDVKM. DNA of the CDR3: TGTGCCAGCAGAGTCGGGGGGACCGGTCAGCCCCAGCATTTT. Translating it yields CASRVGGTGQPQHF.

The table lists this clone with a count of one. CDR3 nucleotide sequence: TGTGCCAGCAGTTACTCGAGTAGCAATGAGCAGTTCTTC. It is translated as CASSYSSSNEQFF. The chain couples TRBV6-2 or TRBV6-3 to TRBJ2-1; D is undetermined. The germline V gene has CDR1 MNHEY and CDR2 SVGEGT. The CDR3 spans 13 residues. V lost 0 bases and J lost 6, with 6 bases in between.

The chain is built from TRBV14 and TRBJ1-1; 7 nucleotides align to TRBD1. CDR1 and CDR2 (germline): SGHDN, FVKESK. The CDR3 is made up of 15 amino acids. V lost 1 base, J lost 3 bases, and 5 bases stayed unmatched. CDR3 protein: CASSQVAGGYTEAFF. The DNA of the CDR3 is TGTGCCAGCAGCCAAGTAGCAGGGGGGTACACTGAAGCTTTCTTT.

V usage is TRBV2 and J usage is TRBJ2-5; 7 bases are a match to TRBD2. V was clipped by 6 bases and J by 4 bases; unmatched bases: 5. This CDR3 contains 13 residues. Looked up from germline, CDR1 is SNHLY and CDR2 is FYNNEI. The CDR3 nucleotides are TGTGCCAGCAGGAGGGAGGGCCCAGAGACCCAGTACTTC. Protein sequence: CASRREGPETQYF.

The genes are TRBV7-8 and TRBJ1-5; D is ambiguous. Per germline, CDR1 SGHVS and CDR2 FQNEAQ. The V gene lost 5 bases and the J gene lost 5 bases, with 10 bases spanning the gap. This CDR3 comprises 13 residues. The CDR3 sequence is CASSPRRDQPQHF. DNA for the CDR3: TGTGCCAGCAGCCCGCGACGGGATCAGCCCCAGCATTTT.

The V and J genes are TRBV11-3 and TRBJ2-5, with 7 bases that match TRBD2. CDR1 is SGHNT and CDR2 is YENEEA in the germline V gene. CDR3 length: 14 amino acids. J gave up 5 bases and V 5 bases, and 8 bases lay outside the gene matches. CDR3 coding DNA: TGTGCCAGCAGCGTAAGCGCGGGGGTGGAGACCCAGTACTTC. This encodes CASSVSAGVETQYF.

CDR3 coding DNA: TGTGCCAGCAGTTTAAGCGCTGAAGCTTTCTTT. It translates to CASSLSAEAFF. The V gene is TRBV28, the J gene TRBJ1-1; no firm D call. CDR1 is MDHEN, CDR2 SYDVKM, per germline. The CDR3 sequence is 11 residues long. V gave up 2 bases and J gave up 6 bases, with 4 bases separating them.

This chain joins TRBV11-2 and TRBJ1-2; D unresolved. CDR1 is SGHAT and CDR2 is FQNNGV in the germline V gene. The CDR3 extends over 12 amino acids. With 1 base removed from V and 6 bases from J, the gap between germline ends came to 6 bases. The CDR3 sequence is CASSLGRDGYTF. The CDR3 coding sequence is TGTGCCAGCAGCTTAGGGCGGGATGGCTACACCTTC. Full variable domain (outside the CDR3, taken from reference TRBV11-2 and TRBJ1-2): EAGVAQSPRYKIIEKRQSVAFWCNPISGHATLYWYQQILGQGPKLLIQFQNNGVVDDSQLPKDRFSAERLKGVDSTLKIQPAKLEDSAVYLCASSLGRDGYTFGSGTRLTVV.

V is TRBV10-3 and J is TRBJ1-4, with a possible D match to TRBD1 (6 bases). V gave up 6 bases and J gave up 0 bases, with 11 bases separating them. This CDR3 is 15 amino acids long. Germline V gene sequence: CDR1 ENHRY, CDR2 SYGVKD. This CDR3 reads CAIRDSHSTNEKLFF. The CDR3 DNA sequence: TGTGCCATCAGGGACAGCCACTCAACTAATGAAAAACTGTTTTTT.